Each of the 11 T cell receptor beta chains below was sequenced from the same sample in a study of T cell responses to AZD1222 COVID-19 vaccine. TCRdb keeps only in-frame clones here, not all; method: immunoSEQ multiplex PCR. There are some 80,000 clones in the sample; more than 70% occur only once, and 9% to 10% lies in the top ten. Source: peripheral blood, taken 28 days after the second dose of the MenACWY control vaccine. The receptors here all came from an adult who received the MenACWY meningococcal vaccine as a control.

CDR3 bases: TGTGCCAGCCAAACCGAAAGACAGTCGGAGACCCAGTACTTC. The encoded protein is CASQTERQSETQYF. The chain links TRBV6-5 to TRBJ2-5; D is perhaps TRBD1 (5 bases). The CDR3 runs to 14 residues. The V end lost 8 bases, the J end lost 5 bases, and 18 bases lay between the germline ends. Germline V gene sequence: CDR1 MNHEY, CDR2 SVGAGI.

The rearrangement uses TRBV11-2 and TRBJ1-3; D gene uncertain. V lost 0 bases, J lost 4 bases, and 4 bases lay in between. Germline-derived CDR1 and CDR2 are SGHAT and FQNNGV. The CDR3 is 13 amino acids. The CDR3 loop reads CASSLEPGNTIYF. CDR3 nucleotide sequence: TGTGCCAGCAGCTTAGAGCCGGGAAACACCATATATTTT.

CDR3 region: CASSLRQGGEAFF. Here the CDR3 DNA reads TGTGCCAGCAGTTTAAGACAGGGCGGGGAGGCTTTCTTT. The chain employs TRBV12-3 or TRBV12-4 and TRBJ1-1; 7 bases line up with TRBD1. The CDR3 runs to 13 residues. V trimming: 2 bases; J trimming: 11 bases; junction bases outside the gene matches: 8.

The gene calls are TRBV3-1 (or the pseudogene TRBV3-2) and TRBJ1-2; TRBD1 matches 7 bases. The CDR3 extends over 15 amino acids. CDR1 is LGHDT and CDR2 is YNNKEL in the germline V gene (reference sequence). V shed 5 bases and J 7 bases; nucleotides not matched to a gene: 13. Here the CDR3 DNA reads TGTGCCAGCAGCTCCACCGGGACAGCTTTTCCTGGCTACACCTTC. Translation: CASSSTGTAFPGYTF.

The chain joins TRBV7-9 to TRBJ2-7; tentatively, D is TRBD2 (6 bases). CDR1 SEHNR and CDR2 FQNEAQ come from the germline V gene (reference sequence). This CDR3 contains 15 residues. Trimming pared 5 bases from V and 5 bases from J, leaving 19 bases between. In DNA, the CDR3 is TGTGCCAGCAGCCGTGTACTAGCAGCCTTGAACGAGCAGTACTTC. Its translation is CASSRVLAALNEQYF.

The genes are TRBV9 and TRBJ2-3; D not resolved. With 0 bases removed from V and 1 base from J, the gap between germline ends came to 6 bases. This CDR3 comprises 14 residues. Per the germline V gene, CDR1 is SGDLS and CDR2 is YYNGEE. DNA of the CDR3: TGTGCCAGCAGCGTAGGGCAGGGCACAGATACGCAGTATTTT. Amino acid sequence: CASSVGQGTDTQYF.

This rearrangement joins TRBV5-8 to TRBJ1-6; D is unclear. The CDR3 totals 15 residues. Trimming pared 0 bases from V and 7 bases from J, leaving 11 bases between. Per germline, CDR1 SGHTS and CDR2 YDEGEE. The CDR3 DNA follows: TGTGCCAGCAGCTTGGGCGGGTCGCTAAATTCACCCCTCCACTTT. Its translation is CASSLGGSLNSPLHF.

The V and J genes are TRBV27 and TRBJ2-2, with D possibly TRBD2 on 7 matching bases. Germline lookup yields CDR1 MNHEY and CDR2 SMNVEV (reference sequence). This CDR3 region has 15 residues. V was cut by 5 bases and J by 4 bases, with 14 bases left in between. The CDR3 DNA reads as TGTGCCAGCAGTGAACGGGGGGCGCGCACCGGGGAGCTGTTTTTT. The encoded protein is CASSERGARTGELFF.

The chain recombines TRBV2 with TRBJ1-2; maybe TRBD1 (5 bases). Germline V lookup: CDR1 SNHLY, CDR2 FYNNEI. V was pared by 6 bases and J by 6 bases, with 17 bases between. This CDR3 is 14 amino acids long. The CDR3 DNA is TGTGCCAGCAGCGAAACCCAGGGAACTAATGGCTACACCTTC. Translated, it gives CASSETQGTNGYTF.

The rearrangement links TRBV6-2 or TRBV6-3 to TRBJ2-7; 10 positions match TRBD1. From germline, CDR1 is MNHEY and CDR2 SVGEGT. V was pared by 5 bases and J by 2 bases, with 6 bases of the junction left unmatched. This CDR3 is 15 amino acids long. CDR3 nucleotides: TGTGCCAGCAGTCCGACCGGGACAGGGGCCTACGAGCAGTACTTC. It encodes CASSPTGTGAYEQYF.

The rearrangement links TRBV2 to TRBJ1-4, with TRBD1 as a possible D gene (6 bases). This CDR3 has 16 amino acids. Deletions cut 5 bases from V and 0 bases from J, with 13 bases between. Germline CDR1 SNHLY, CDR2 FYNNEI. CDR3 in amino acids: CASSRASGATNEKLFF. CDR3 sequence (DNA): TGTGCCAGCAGTAGGGCCTCAGGGGCAACTAATGAAAAACTGTTTTTT.